The table lists the clone carrying this T cell receptor beta chain with a few counts. No antigen is known for it. This sample stems from a study of T cells after yellow fever vaccination. The study, taken as a whole, reports: Booster sampling recovered most clones from primary vaccination (96% CD4, roughly 90% CD8). Abundant bulk-population clonotypes could contaminate the FACS-sorted repertoires.

Trimming cost V 7 bases and J 1 base, with 22 bases left between them. Germline V gives CDR1 SGHVS, CDR2 FNYEAQ. This CDR3 is 17 amino acids long. Conversion of TCR transcripts into cDNA relied on 5'RACE template switching, which added a universal primer site and UMIs. MiXCR, applied by TCRdb to the 5' RACE reads, yields one record per CDR3 protein. The data hold more than 350,000 distinct CDR3 sequences, with 11% observed a single time. This rearrangement joins TRBV7-6 to TRBJ1-1, with D tentatively TRBD1 (5 bases). The clonotype comes from a man younger than 35 who received the YFV17D yellow fever vaccine. The source material was PBMCs, sampled on the day of the first yellow fever vaccination. The CDR3 nucleotides are TGTGCCAGCACCCAATTCACACCAGGGCAACCGAACACTGAAGCTTTCTTT. This translates into CASTQFTPGQPNTEAFF.